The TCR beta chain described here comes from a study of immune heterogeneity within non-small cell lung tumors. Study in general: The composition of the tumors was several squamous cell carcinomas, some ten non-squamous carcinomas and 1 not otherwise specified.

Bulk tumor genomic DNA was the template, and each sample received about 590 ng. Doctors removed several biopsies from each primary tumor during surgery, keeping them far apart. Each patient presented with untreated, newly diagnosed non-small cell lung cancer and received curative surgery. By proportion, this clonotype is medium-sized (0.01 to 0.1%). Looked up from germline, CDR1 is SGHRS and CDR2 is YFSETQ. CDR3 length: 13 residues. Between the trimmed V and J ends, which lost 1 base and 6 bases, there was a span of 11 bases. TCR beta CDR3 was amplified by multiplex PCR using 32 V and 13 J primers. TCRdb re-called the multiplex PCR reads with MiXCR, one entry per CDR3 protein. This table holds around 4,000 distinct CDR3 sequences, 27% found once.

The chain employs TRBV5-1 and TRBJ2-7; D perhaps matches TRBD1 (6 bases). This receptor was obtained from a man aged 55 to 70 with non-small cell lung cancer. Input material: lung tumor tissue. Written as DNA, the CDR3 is TGCGCCAGCAGCTTGATAGCAGGGGCCGAGCAGTACTTC. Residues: CASSLIAGAEQYF.